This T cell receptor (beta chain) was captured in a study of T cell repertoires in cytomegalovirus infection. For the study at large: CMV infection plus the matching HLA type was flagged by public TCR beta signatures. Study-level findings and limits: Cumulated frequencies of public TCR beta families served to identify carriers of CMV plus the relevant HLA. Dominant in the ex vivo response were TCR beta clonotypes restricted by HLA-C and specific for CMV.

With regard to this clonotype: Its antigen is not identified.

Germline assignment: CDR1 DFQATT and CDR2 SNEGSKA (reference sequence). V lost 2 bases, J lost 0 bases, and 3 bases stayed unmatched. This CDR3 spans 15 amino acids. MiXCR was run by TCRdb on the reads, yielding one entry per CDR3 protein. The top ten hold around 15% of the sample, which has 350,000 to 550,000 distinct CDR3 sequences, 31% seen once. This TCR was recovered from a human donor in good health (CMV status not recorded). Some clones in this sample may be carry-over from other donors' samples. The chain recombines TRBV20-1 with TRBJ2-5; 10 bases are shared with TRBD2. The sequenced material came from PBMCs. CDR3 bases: TGCAGTGCTAGAAGCGGGGGGGGGTACCAAGAGACCCAGTACTTC. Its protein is CSARSGGGYQETQYF.